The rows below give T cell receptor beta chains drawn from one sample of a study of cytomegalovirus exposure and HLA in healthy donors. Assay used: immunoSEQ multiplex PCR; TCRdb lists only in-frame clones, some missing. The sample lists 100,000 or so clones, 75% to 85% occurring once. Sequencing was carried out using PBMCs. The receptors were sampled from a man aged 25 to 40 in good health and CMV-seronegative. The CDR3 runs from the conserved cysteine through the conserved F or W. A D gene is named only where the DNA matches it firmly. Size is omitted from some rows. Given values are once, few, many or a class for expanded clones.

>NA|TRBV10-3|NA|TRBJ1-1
TGTGCCATCAGTGGGGGAGGAGGTGGTTCCCCCACCATTTCTTACACTGAAGCTTTCTTT
CAISGGGGGSPTISYTEAFF
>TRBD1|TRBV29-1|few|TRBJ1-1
TGCAGCGGTGACAGGGGGCAGAGCACTGAAGCTTTCTTT
CSGDRGQSTEAFF
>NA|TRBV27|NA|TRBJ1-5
TGTGCCAGCAGCAAACCCGGGAATCAGCCCCAGCATTTT
CASSKPGNQPQHF
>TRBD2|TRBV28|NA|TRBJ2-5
TGTGCCAGCAGTTTCAGTAGCGGGAGTCAAGAGACCCAGTACTTC
CASSFSSGSQETQYF
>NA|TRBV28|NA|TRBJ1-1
TGTGCCAGCAGTTGGGGAGGGACTGAAGCTTTCTTT
CASSWGGTEAFF
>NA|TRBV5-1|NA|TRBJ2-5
TGCGCCAGCAGCTTGGGAGGGGGACCGGGGGAGACCCAGTACTTC
CASSLGGGPGETQYF
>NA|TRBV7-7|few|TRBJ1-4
TGTGCCAGCGCTGAGGACAGAACTAATGAAAAACTGTTTTTT
CASAEDRTNEKLFF
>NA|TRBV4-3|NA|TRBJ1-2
TGCGCCAGCAGCCAAGTGATGGGGGGGCGGAGACCCTATGGCTACACCTTC
CASSQVMGGRRPYGYTF
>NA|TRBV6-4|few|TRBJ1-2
TGTGCCAGCACCGAAGGGCAGGGGCATGGCTACACCTTC
CASTEGQGHGYTF
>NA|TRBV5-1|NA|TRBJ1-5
TGCGCCAGCAGCTTGGCAGAGGATCAGCCCCAGCATTTT
CASSLAEDQPQHF
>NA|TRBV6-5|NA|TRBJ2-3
TGTGCCAGCAGTTACTTTGCCCAGGGGAGCACAGATACGCAGTATTTT
CASSYFAQGSTDTQYF
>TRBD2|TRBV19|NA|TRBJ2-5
TGTGCCAGTAGTGTGGGGCCCGCAGCGGGAGACGTTGAGACCCAGTACTTC
CASSVGPAAGDVETQYF
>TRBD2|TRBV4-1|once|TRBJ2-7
TGCGCCAGCAGCCAAGATCCGTCGGTAGCGGGAGTTGGGGAGCAGTACTTC
CASSQDPSVAGVGEQYF
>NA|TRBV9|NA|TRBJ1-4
TGTGCCAGCAGCGTTCGGACAGTGCCGGAAAAACTGTTTTTT
CASSVRTVPEKLFF
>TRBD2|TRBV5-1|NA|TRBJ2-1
TGCGCCAGCAGCGAGGGACTAGCGGGAGTCAATGAGCAGTTCTTC
CASSEGLAGVNEQFF